This is a list of T cell receptor beta chains from one sample in a study of T cells after yellow fever vaccination. TCRdb re-called the 5' RACE reads with MiXCR, one entry per CDR3 protein. The profile shows hundreds of thousands of distinct CDR3 sequences, roughly an eighth of them singletons. Sequencing used PBMCs, obtained on the day of the yellow fever booster vaccination. The receptor source for this set is a man aged 30-40 years who received the YFV17D yellow fever vaccine. CDR3s include the opening cysteine and the closing phenylalanine or tryptophan. D genes are given only for firm matches. Clone size is given for some rows only: seen once, a few or many times, or a class if the clone is expanded.

size | D | J | V | DNA | CDR3
- | - | TRBJ2-3 | TRBV20-1 | TGCAGTGCTAGTCCACCCCCCACAGATACGCAGTATTTT | CSASPPPTDTQYF
few | - | TRBJ2-5 | TRBV5-6 | TGTGCCAGCAGCTGGGCGGGGGCTCAGACCCAGTACTTC | CASSWAGAQTQYF
- | - | TRBJ2-1 | TRBV7-2 | TGTGCCAGCAGCCGTGTGGGGGCCCCTCCCCCTCCCCAGTTCTTC | CASSRVGAPPPPQFF
few | TRBD2 | TRBJ2-5 | TRBV6-2/TRBV6-3 | TGTGCCAGCGGACTAGCTGAAGAGACCCAGTACTTC | CASGLAEETQYF
few | TRBD2 | TRBJ2-7 | TRBV20-1 | TGCAGTGCTAAAGCGGGAGGGACTACCTACGAGCAGTACTTC | CSAKAGGTTYEQYF
- | - | TRBJ2-3 | TRBV7-6 | TGTGCCAGCAGCCACCACGGAGATACGCAGTATTTT | CASSHHGDTQYF
few | - | TRBJ2-3 | TRBV27 | TGTGCTACAGGGGGACTAACTAGCACAGATACGCAGTATTTT | CATGGLTSTDTQYF
few | TRBD1 | TRBJ2-3 | TRBV12-5 | TGTGCTAGTGGTTTGTCCAACAGGGGCGATACGCAGTATTTT | CASGLSNRGDTQYF
- | TRBD1 | TRBJ2-5 | TRBV27 | TGTGCCAGCAGCTTTAAAGGACAGGGGTTAGGGGAGACCCAGTACTTC | CASSFKGQGLGETQYF
few | - | TRBJ2-7 | TRBV7-2 | TGTGCCAGCTCCGGGAACTCCTTCTCCTACGAGCAGTACTTC | CASSGNSFSYEQYF
- | TRBD2 | TRBJ2-1 | TRBV24-1 | TGTGCCACCAGTGATCCCTCGGGAGGGGCGACTGAGCAGTTCTTC | CATSDPSGGATEQFF
few | TRBD1 | TRBJ2-3 | TRBV28 | TGTGCCAGCAGGGGGGCCTCGGAGAGGGGGCAAGATACGCAGTATTTT | CASRGASERGQDTQYF
- | - | TRBJ2-3 | TRBV7-9 | TGTGCCAGCAGCGTCGCTAGCTTAGATACGCAGTATTTT | CASSVASLDTQYF
few | TRBD2 | TRBJ2-2 | TRBV6-5 | TGTGCCAGCAGTTACCGACTAGCTGCCACCGGGGAGCTGTTTTTT | CASSYRLAATGELFF
few | - | TRBJ1-5 | TRBV20-1 | TGCAGTGTGGATCGGAGCAATCAGCCCCAGCATTTT | CSVDRSNQPQHF
- | - | TRBJ2-7 | TRBV5-1 | TGCGCCAGCAGCTCGCGGGATAGCGGCGAGCAGTACTTC | CASSSRDSGEQYF
- | - | TRBJ2-7 | TRBV27 | TGTGCCAGCAGTCGCCAGGGGTCTATGGGCGAGCAGTACTTC | CASSRQGSMGEQYF
- | TRBD2 | TRBJ2-7 | TRBV5-1 | TGCGCCAGCAGCTTGGATCATTTAGCGGGAGAAGAGCAGTACTTC | CASSLDHLAGEEQYF
- | - | TRBJ2-7 | TRBV5-5 | TGTGCCATCAGCGCAGGGATCCCCTACGAGCAGTACTTC | CAISAGIPYEQYF
few | - | TRBJ2-5 | TRBV21-1 | TGTGCCAGCAGCAAAGCCTCGTGTCGGGACCAAGAGACCCAGTACTTC | CASSKASCRDQETQYF
- | - | TRBJ1-5 | TRBV28 | TGTGCCAGCAGTTTAATCCATGTACGACAGAATCAGCCCCAGCATTTT | CASSLIHVRQNQPQHF
- | - | TRBJ2-1 | TRBV14 | TGTGCCAGCAGTCCTCAGCGGTTACCCTACAATGAGCAGTTCTTC | CASSPQRLPYNEQFF
few | - | TRBJ2-5 | TRBV11-1 | TGTGCCAGCAGCTTGAATGGTTGGACAATCCAAGAGACCCAGTACTTC | CASSLNGWTIQETQYF
many | - | TRBJ2-7 | TRBV5-6 | TGTGCCAGCAGCCCCCAAGTGGGCAGAGCTGAAGAGCAGTACTTC | CASSPQVGRAEEQYF
- | - | TRBJ2-2 | TRBV7-9 | TGTGCCAGCAGCTTTGTACTAGGGGATACCGGGGAGCTGTTTTTT | CASSFVLGDTGELFF
- | TRBD2 | TRBJ2-7 | TRBV12-3/TRBV12-4 | TGTGCCAGCAGGGAAGCGGGAGTCAACGAGCAGTACTTC | CASREAGVNEQYF
- | - | TRBJ2-7 | TRBV20-1 | TGCAGTGCCTCGGACAGCCCACAGCAGTACTTC | CSASDSPQQYF
- | - | TRBJ1-5 | TRBV5-8 | TGTGCCAGCAGCCCGGGACAACAAGGACAGCCCCAGCATTTT | CASSPGQQGQPQHF
few | TRBD1 | TRBJ2-5 | TRBV20-1 | TGCAGTGCTAGACCCGGGACAGGCATGGAGACCCAGTACTTC | CSARPGTGMETQYF
- | - | TRBJ2-7 | TRBV20-1 | TGCAGTGCTAGAGAGGGGGGTTTCGAGCAGTACTTC | CSAREGGFEQYF
- | - | TRBJ1-2 | TRBV3-1 | TGTGCCAGCAGCCCCAGTGAGGGGAACTATGGCTACACCTTC | CASSPSEGNYGYTF
few | - | TRBJ2-5 | TRBV5-4 | TGTGCCAGCAGCTTGCAACAGGACCAAGAGACCCAGTACTTC | CASSLQQDQETQYF
- | - | TRBJ1-2 | TRBV10-2 | TGCGCCAGCAGTGAGCCAACTGTAGGCTATGGCTACACCTTC | CASSEPTVGYGYTF
- | - | TRBJ2-3 | TRBV27 | TGTGCCAGCAGTTTAACGGTTTTCACAGATACGCAGTATTTT | CASSLTVFTDTQYF
- | - | TRBJ2-5 | TRBV12-3/TRBV12-4 | TGTGCCAGCAGTTTTCGGTACCCCTCTCGGTTCGTTCGGGGTGAGGGGGAGACCCAGTACTTC | CASSFRYPSRFVRGEGETQYF
few | - | TRBJ2-5 | TRBV28 | TGTGCCAGCAGTCCGCAGGACGGGTACCAAGAGACCCAGTACTTC | CASSPQDGYQETQYF
- | TRBD1 | TRBJ2-1 | TRBV7-9 | TGTGCCAGCAGCTTACGAGGACAGGGCTTCAATGAGCAGTTCTTC | CASSLRGQGFNEQFF
few | TRBD2 | TRBJ2-1 | TRBV27 | TGTGCCAGCAGTTTATCGAGCGGGGGCACTGAGCAGTTCTTC | CASSLSSGGTEQFF
- | - | TRBJ2-1 | TRBV5-4 | TGTGCCAGCAGCTTGGATCGCTTAAATTACAATGAGCAGTTCTTC | CASSLDRLNYNEQFF
many | - | TRBJ2-4 | TRBV27 | TGTGCCAGCAGTAGTATGGGCGGGACCCCAGGTAGAGCCAAAAACATTCAGTACTTC | CASSSMGGTPGRAKNIQYF
- | - | TRBJ2-3 | TRBV18 | TGTGCCAGCTCACCACCCGGGGGTGGTTGGAATACGCAGTATTTT | CASSPPGGGWNTQYF
- | - | TRBJ2-1 | TRBV4-3 | TGCGCCAGCAGCCAAGGAAGAAGTTATGAGCAGTTCTTC | CASSQGRSYEQFF
- | - | TRBJ2-2 | TRBV3-1 | TGTGCCAGCAGTCCAGAAGGGAAAGGGCTGTTTTTT | CASSPEGKGLFF
few | - | TRBJ1-5 | TRBV7-2 | TGTGCCAGCAGCGAAACGGGGCGCTATAGCAATCAGCCCCAGCATTTT | CASSETGRYSNQPQHF
- | TRBD1 | TRBJ1-1 | TRBV6-1 | TGTGCCAGCAGTCCATCGCGACAGGGCAGAAACACTGAAGCTTTCTTT | CASSPSRQGRNTEAFF
- | TRBD1 | TRBJ1-2 | TRBV6-5 | TGTGCCAGCAGTTACTCCTACAGGGGCGCCTATGGCTACACCTTC | CASSYSYRGAYGYTF
few | TRBD1 | TRBJ1-4 | TRBV29-1 | TGCAGCGTTGAAGATGGACAGGACCTCCAATTGTTTTTT | CSVEDGQDLQLFF
few | TRBD2 | TRBJ2-3 | TRBV11-2 | TGTGCCAGCAGCTTGGGACTAGCGGAGAACACAGATACGCAGTATTTT | CASSLGLAENTDTQYF